These 26 T cell receptor beta chains were all obtained from the same sample, sequenced in a study of Graves' ophthalmopathy and Graves' hyperthyroidism. Amplification of TCR beta CDR3 regions used RNA transcripts. Second-round multiplex PCR came after a first-round RT-PCR that employed HTBI primers. TCRdb independently ran MiXCR on the multiplex PCR reads; one entry per CDR3 protein. The sample shows more than 550,000 distinct CDR3 sequences, roughly two fifths of them seen only once. The sequenced material came from peripheral blood. The source is an adult man with Graves' ophthalmopathy.

With regard to this clonotype: A junction end diverges from the germline sequence, so it may reflect a read error. This chain links TRBV24-1 with TRBJ2-5, with TRBD1 as a possible D gene (6 bases). The germline gives CDR1 KGHDR, CDR2 SFDVKD. The CDR3 totals 12 residues. The CDR3 DNA sequence: TGTGCCAGCAGGGGCAACCAAGAGACCCGGTACTTC. Translating it yields CASRGNQETRYF.

V usage is TRBV4-2 and J usage is TRBJ2-3; 9 bases line up with TRBD2. Germline loops: CDR1 LGHNA, CDR2 YNFKEQ. The CDR3 is made up of 15 amino acids. V shed 0 bases, J shed 4 bases, and the junction held 2 bases outside the gene matches. In DNA, the CDR3 is TGTGCCAGCAGCCAAGAGCGGGAGGGCCCAGATACGCAGTATTTT. Protein sequence: CASSQEREGPDTQYF.

This chain uses TRBV4-2 with TRBJ1-2; TRBD1 matches at 9 bases. The CDR3 is 16 amino acids. The germline gives CDR1 LGHNA, CDR2 YNFKEQ. The J segment lost 8 bases and the V segment lost 0 bases, leaving 10 bases of the junction unmatched. This chain's CDR3 is CASSQDLGGQGQGYTF. CDR3 coding DNA: TGTGCCAGCAGCCAAGATCTGGGGGGACAGGGCCAGGGCTACACCTTC.

This clonotype occurred many times. This chain uses TRBV20-1 with TRBJ1-5; 7 nucleotides match TRBD1. The junction had 12 bases not matched to a gene; V was cut back by 6 bases and J by 7 bases. The CDR3 runs to 14 residues. In germline, CDR1 is DFQATT, CDR2 SNEGSKA (reference sequence). CDR3 bases: TGCAGTGCCCCATCGACAGGGAGCGACCAGCCCCAGCATTTT. The encoded protein is CSAPSTGSDQPQHF.

This chain links TRBV2 with TRBJ1-2; D might be TRBD1 (6 bases). Germline values: CDR1 SNHLY, CDR2 FYNNEI. Trimming took 6 bases from V and 0 from J, leaving 20 bases between them. This CDR3 region has 17 residues. The CDR3 here is CASRPTRGRDPNYGYTF. In DNA, the CDR3 is TGTGCCAGCAGACCCACCAGGGGCAGGGATCCTAACTATGGCTACACCTTC.

On this clonotype itself: The junction departs from the called germline gene at one end, perhaps through a read error. V is TRBV5-1 and J is TRBJ2-5, with D perhaps TRBD2 (6 bases). The CDR3 totals 17 residues. In germline, CDR1 is SGHRS, CDR2 YFSETQ. The CDR3 region has the DNA TGTGCCAGCAGCCATGGAGGTGTGGGAGGCTTACAAGAGACCCAGTACTTC. Protein product: CASSHGGVGGLQETQYF.

The gene calls are TRBV20-1 and TRBJ2-7, with D unresolved. The germline V gene has CDR1 DFQATT and CDR2 SNEGSKA (reference sequence). The CDR3 runs 14 residues. Trimming cost V 2 bases and J 3 bases, with 14 bases left between them. CDR3 DNA: TGCAGTGCTAGACCTCCCGGCAAGTTCTACGAGCAGTACTTC. It is translated as CSARPPGKFYEQYF.

This clonotype was observed at least ten times. The chain has TRBV29-1 and TRBJ2-7; no definite D call. CDR3 length: 14 residues. Deletions cut 3 bases from V and 2 bases from J, with 14 bases between. The V gene's germline CDR1 is SQVTM and CDR2 ANQGSEA. DNA for the CDR3: TGCAGCGTTGAGTTGGACGGTTCCACCTACGAGCAGTACTTC. Protein sequence: CSVELDGSTYEQYF.

This clonotype was counted a few times. The chain couples TRBV20-1 to TRBJ1-5, with TRBD1 matching 11 bases. Germline V gene data show CDR1 as DFQATT and CDR2 as SNEGSKA (reference sequence). This CDR3 is 19 amino acids long. Trimming cost V 4 bases and J 0 bases; bases outside gene matches: 14. CDR3 sequence: CSATPGTGGIWDSNQPQHF. The CDR3 DNA is TGCAGTGCTACCCCCGGGACAGGGGGTATTTGGGATAGCAATCAGCCCCAGCATTTT.

About this clonotype itself: This may stem from a read error, because a much larger clone lies one nucleotide away. V gene TRBV10-3 combines with J gene TRBJ2-7; possibly TRBD2 for D (7 bases). Trimming removed 4 bases from V and 4 bases from J, with 14 bases in between. Germline V gives CDR1 ENHRY, CDR2 SYGVKD. CDR3 length: 14 residues. The CDR3 protein is CAISAMGGGYEQYF. As DNA, the CDR3 is TGTGCCATCAGTGCCATGGGAGGGGGTTACGAGCAGTACTTC.

The genes are TRBV29-1 and TRBJ1-1; D unresolved. This CDR3 region has 10 residues. In germline, CDR1 is SQVTM, CDR2 ANQGSEA. CDR3 sequence reads: CSGSYGEAFF. The CDR3 coding sequence is TGCAGTGGATCCTACGGTGAAGCTTTCTTT.

About this clonotype itself: A single base separates this from a much larger clone, so it may be a read error. This rearrangement joins TRBV7-6 to TRBJ1-3; 9 bases map to TRBD1. V trimming: 5 bases; J trimming: 1 base; junction bases outside the gene matches: 3. Per the germline V gene, CDR1 is SGHVS and CDR2 is FNYEAQ. The CDR3 covers 15 residues. The CDR3 is CASSNGQGSGNTIYF. In DNA, the CDR3 is TGTGCCAGCAGCAACGGACAGGGGTCTGGAAACACCATATATTTT.

The table lists this clonotype with many counts. The chain is built from TRBV19 and TRBJ1-1, with 7 bases fitting TRBD1. The CDR3 has 16 amino acids. V shed 5 bases, J shed 4 bases, and the junction held 13 bases outside the gene matches. Germline V gene data show CDR1 as LNHDA and CDR2 as SQIVND (reference sequence). CDR3 in amino acids: CASSSDRVRRTTEAFF. The DNA for the CDR3 is TGTGCCAGTAGTTCCGACAGGGTTCGGCGAACCACTGAAGCTTTCTTT.

V is TRBV29-1 and J is TRBJ1-1, with D tentatively TRBD1 (5 bases). The V gene's germline CDR1 is SQVTM and CDR2 ANQGSEA. There are 13 residues in the CDR3. V lost 7 bases to trimming and J lost 0 bases, with 12 bases between them. CDR3 DNA sequence: TGCAGCGCAGCGGGACGGCTGAACACTGAAGCTTTCTTT. It codes for CSAAGRLNTEAFF.

The sample holds many counts of this clonotype. The chain recombines TRBV4-1 with TRBJ2-5, with D hard to call. There are 16 residues in the CDR3. V was pared by 0 bases and J by 1 base, with 12 bases between. Germline V gives CDR1 MGHRA, CDR2 YSYEKL. CDR3 bases: TGCGCCAGCAGCCAAGATCTAATGCGCATCCAAGAGACCCAGTACTTC. Translating gives CASSQDLMRIQETQYF.

V and J are TRBV25-1 and TRBJ1-2; 9 bases fit TRBD1. The V and J ends lost 7 bases and 4 bases, in that order; junction bases with no gene match: 16. Germline-derived CDR1 and CDR2 are MGHDK and SYGVNS. The CDR3 spans 17 residues. The CDR3 is CASTLEAGTGIGYGYTF. Written as DNA, the CDR3 is TGTGCCAGCACCCTGGAGGCGGGGACAGGGATCGGCTATGGCTACACCTTC.

The chain carries TRBV2 and TRBJ1-3, with a possible D match to TRBD1 (5 bases). In germline, CDR1 is SNHLY, CDR2 FYNNEI. Trimming stripped 6 bases from V and 0 bases from J, with 9 bases between. This CDR3 region has 14 residues. The CDR3 region has the DNA TGTGCCAGCAGCAGGGAAATCTCTGGAAACACCATATATTTT. Translating it yields CASSREISGNTIYF.

This rearrangement joins TRBV15 to TRBJ1-5; TRBD1 aligns across 9 bases. CDR1 is LNHNV, CDR2 YYDKDF, per germline (reference sequence). This CDR3 is 15 amino acids long. Trimming removed 0 bases from V and 7 bases from J; junction bases left unmatched: 4. In nucleotides, the CDR3 is TGTGCCACCAGCAGAGAGGGACAGGGACAGCAGCCCCAGCATTTT. Protein sequence: CATSREGQGQQPQHF.

The chain uses TRBV30 and TRBJ2-6; the D is unclear. The germline CDR1 and CDR2 sequences are GTSNPN and SVGIG (reference sequence). V was clipped by 2 bases and J by 0 bases, with 2 bases between them. This CDR3 comprises 13 residues. The CDR3 reads CAWSYSGANVLTF. DNA for the CDR3: TGTGCCTGGAGTTACTCTGGGGCCAACGTCCTGACTTTC.

This clonotype was observed many times. This chain links TRBV29-1 with TRBJ2-7, with D possibly being TRBD2 (6 bases). Trimming stripped 4 bases from V and 4 bases from J, with 11 bases between. Germline CDR1 reads SQVTM; CDR2 reads ANQGSEA. CDR3 length equals 12 residues. CDR3 nucleotides: TGCAGCGTTGGGCGGGGCCTTTACGAGCAGTACTTC. It specifies CSVGRGLYEQYF.

This clonotype was recorded a few times. The J gene is TRBJ1-1, the V gene TRBV5-1; D is perhaps TRBD1 (5 bases). CDR3 length: 15 residues. The germline V gene encodes CDR1 SGHRS and CDR2 YFSETQ. Trimming removed 4 bases at V and 4 bases at J, with 17 bases between. Here the CDR3 DNA reads TGCGCCAGCAGCCCGGTCCCTGGTACAGGCACTGAAGCTTTCTTT. Amino acids: CASSPVPGTGTEAFF.

J is TRBJ1-5 and V is TRBV5-4; D remains unclear. V was pared by 4 bases and J by 11 bases, with 22 bases between. The germline CDR1 and CDR2 sequences are SGHNT and YYREEE (reference sequence). The length of the CDR3 is 15 residues. CDR3 DNA sequence: TGTGCCAGCAGCCACCTCTCGGCGACTCAAGAGACCCAGCATTTT. Amino acids: CASSHLSATQETQHF. The variable domain in full, completed from reference TRBV5-4 and TRBJ1-5, reads ETGVTQSPTHLIKTRGQQVTLRCSSQSGHNTVSWYQQALGQGPQFIFQYYREEENGRGNFPPRFSGLQFPNYSSELNVNALELDDSALYLCASSHLSATQETQHFGDGTRLSIL.

The gene calls are TRBV11-2 and TRBJ2-2; D call uncertain. The CDR3 has 12 amino acids. Trimming took off 11 bases at V and 4 bases at J, with 11 bases between the two ends. In germline, CDR1 is SGHAT, CDR2 FQNNGV. The CDR3 DNA follows: TGTGCCTGGAGTGCCATCACCGGGGAGCTGTTTTTT. This encodes CAWSAITGELFF.

The CDR3 is CAKNPPNTEAFF. CDR3 nucleotides: TGTGCTAAGAACCCACCGAACACTGAAGCTTTCTTT. V usage is TRBV25-1 and J usage is TRBJ1-1; D remains ambiguous. Looked up from germline, CDR1 is MGHDK and CDR2 is SYGVNS. CDR3 length: 12 residues.

This clonotype was seen repeatedly, ten times or more. The gene calls are TRBV7-9 and TRBJ1-4; D remains ambiguous. The germline gives CDR1 SEHNR, CDR2 FQNEAQ (reference sequence). CDR3 size: 14 residues. V lost 1 base and J 7 bases, leaving 10 bases between the germline ends. CDR3 DNA sequence: TGTGCCAGCAGCTTAGACACGCGGGGTGAAAAACTGTTTTTT. Its protein product is CASSLDTRGEKLFF.

The chain carries TRBV10-2 and TRBJ2-2, with D perhaps matching TRBD2 (5 bases). V gave up 0 bases and J gave up 1 base, with 9 bases separating them. Germline CDR1 and CDR2: WSHSY and SAAADI. The CDR3 covers 16 residues. Here the CDR3 DNA reads TGCGCCAGCAGTGAGTCTGCAGGACTGAACACCGGGGAGCTGTTTTTT. Protein sequence: CASSESAGLNTGELFF.